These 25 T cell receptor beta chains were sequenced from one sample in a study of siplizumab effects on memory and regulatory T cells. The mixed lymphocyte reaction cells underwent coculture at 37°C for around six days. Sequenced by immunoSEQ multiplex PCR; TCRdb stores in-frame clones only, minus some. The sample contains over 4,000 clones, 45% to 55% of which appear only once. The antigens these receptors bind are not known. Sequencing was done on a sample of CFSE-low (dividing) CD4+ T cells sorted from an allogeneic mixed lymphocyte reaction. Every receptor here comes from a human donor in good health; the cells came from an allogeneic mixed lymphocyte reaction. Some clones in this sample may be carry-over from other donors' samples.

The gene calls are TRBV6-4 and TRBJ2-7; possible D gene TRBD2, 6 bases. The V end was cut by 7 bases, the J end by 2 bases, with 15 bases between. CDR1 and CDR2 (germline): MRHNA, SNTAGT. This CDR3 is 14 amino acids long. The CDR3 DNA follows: TGTGCCAGCAAAGCGGGCTTAGGGGCCTACGAGCAGTACTTC. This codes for CASKAGLGAYEQYF.

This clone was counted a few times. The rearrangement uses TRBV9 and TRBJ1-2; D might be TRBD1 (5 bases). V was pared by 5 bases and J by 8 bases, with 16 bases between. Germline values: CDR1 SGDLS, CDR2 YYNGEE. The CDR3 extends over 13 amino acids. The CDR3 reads CASRADSVRGYTF. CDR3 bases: TGTGCCAGCAGAGCCGACAGTGTCCGGGGCTACACCTTC.

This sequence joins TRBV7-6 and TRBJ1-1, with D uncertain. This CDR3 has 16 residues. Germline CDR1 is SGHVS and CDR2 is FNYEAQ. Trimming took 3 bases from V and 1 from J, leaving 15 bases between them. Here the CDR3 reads CASSFGTATPNTEAFF. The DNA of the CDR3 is TGTGCCAGCAGCTTTGGAACAGCCACCCCGAACACTGAAGCTTTCTTT.

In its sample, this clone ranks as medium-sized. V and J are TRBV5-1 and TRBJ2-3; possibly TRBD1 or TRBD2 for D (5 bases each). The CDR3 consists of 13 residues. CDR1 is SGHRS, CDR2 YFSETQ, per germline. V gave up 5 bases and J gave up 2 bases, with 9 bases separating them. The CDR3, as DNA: TGCGCCAGCAGGACAGCGGCCACAGATACGCAGTATTTT. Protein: CASRTAATDTQYF.

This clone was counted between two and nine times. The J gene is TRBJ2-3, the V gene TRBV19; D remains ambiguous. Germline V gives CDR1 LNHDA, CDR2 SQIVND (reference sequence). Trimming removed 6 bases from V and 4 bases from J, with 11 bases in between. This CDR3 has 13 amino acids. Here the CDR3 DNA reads TGTGCCAGTAGCGGGCTGGTGGCAGATACGCAGTATTTT. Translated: CASSGLVADTQYF.

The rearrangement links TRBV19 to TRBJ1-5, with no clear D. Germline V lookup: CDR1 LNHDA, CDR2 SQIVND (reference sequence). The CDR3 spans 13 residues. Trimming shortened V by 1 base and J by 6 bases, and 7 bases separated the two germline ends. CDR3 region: CASSIGPVQPQHF. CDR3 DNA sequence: TGTGCCAGTAGTATAGGCCCGGTTCAGCCCCAGCATTTT.

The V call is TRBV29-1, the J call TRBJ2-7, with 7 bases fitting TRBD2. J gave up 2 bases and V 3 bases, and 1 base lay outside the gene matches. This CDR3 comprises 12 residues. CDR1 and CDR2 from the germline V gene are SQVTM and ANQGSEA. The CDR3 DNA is TGCAGCGTTGAGGGGGGGGCCTACGAGCAGTACTTC. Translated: CSVEGGAYEQYF.

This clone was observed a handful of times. The CDR3 is CAIVSDGRGLGYTF. DNA of the CDR3: TGTGCCATCGTTTCGGATGGCAGGGGGCTTGGCTACACCTTC. This chain links TRBV10-3 with TRBJ1-2, with 8 bases matching TRBD1. With V trimmed by 8 bases and J by 7 bases, 12 bases remained unmatched. The CDR3 has 14 residues. Per germline, CDR1 ENHRY and CDR2 SYGVKD.

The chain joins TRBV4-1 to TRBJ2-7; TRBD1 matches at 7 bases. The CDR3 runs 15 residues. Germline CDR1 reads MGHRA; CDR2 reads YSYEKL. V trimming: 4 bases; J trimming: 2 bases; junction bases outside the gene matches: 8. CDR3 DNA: TGCGCCAGCAGCCGAGCCGGGACAGTTGCCTACGAGCAGTACTTC. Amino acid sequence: CASSRAGTVAYEQYF.

The CDR3 nucleotides read TGTGCCAGCAGCGTACTCCCGACAGCTACCTCTGGAAACACCATATATTTT. Translation gives CASSVLPTATSGNTIYF. This rearrangement joins TRBV9 to TRBJ1-3; TRBD1 might be the D (5 bases). The V gene's germline CDR1 is SGDLS and CDR2 YYNGEE. V gave up 1 base and J gave up 0 bases, with 14 bases separating them. The CDR3 is 17 residues long.

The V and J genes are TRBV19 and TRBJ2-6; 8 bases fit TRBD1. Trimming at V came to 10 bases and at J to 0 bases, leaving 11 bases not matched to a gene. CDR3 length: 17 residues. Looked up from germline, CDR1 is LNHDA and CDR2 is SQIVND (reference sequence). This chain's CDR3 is CATADRARYSGANVLTF. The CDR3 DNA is TGTGCCACCGCGGACAGGGCCCGCTACTCTGGGGCCAACGTCCTGACTTTC.

DNA of the CDR3: TGTGCCAGTAGCACAAACAGGGACAACCTGAACACTGAAGCTTTCTTT. Residues: CASSTNRDNLNTEAFF. The chain joins TRBV19 to TRBJ1-1; D might be TRBD1 (6 bases). The CDR3 length is 16 residues. CDR1 LNHDA and CDR2 SQIVND come from the germline V gene (reference sequence). V was cut by 6 bases and J by 0 bases, with 17 bases left in between.

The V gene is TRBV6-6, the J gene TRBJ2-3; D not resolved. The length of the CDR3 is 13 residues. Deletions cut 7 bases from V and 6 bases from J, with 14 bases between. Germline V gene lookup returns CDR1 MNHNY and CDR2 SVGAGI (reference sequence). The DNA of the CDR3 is TGTGCCAGCATGTTGGAGTGGTTCGATACGCAGTATTTT. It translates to CASMLEWFDTQYF.

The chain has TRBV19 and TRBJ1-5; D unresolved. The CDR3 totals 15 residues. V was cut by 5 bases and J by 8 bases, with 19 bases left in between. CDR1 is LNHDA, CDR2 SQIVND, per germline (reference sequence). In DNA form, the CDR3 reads TGTGCCAGTAGTCTTCCGGATACGTTGAGGGAGCCCCAGCATTTT. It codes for CASSLPDTLREPQHF.

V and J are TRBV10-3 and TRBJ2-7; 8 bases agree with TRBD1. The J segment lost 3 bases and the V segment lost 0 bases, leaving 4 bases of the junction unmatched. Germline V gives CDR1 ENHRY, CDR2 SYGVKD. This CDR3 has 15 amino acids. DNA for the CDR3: TGTGCCATCAGTGAGTCGGACAGGGTTCGCTACGAGCAGTACTTC. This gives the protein CAISESDRVRYEQYF.

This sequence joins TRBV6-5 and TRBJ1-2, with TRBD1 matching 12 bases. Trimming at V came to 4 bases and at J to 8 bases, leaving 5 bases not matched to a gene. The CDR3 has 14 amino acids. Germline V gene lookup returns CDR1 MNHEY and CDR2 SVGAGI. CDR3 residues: CASSWGQGAGGYTF. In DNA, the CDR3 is TGTGCCAGCAGTTGGGGACAGGGGGCGGGAGGCTACACCTTC.

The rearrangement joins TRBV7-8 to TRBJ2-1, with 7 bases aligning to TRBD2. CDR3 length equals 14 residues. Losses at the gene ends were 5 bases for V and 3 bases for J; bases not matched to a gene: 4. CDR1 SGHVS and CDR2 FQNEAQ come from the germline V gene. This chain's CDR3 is CASSRGLNYNEQFF. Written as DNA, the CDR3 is TGTGCCAGCAGCCGGGGACTAAACTACAATGAGCAGTTCTTC.

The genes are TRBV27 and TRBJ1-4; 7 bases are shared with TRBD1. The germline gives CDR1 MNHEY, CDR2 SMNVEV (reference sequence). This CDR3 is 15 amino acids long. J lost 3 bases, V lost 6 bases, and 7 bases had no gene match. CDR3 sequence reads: CASRLPGTANEKLFF. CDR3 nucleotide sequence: TGTGCCAGCAGACTCCCCGGGACAGCTAATGAAAAACTGTTTTTT.

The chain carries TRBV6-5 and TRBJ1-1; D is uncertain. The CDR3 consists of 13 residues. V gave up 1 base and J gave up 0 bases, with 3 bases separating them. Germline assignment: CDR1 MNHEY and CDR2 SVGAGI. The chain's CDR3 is CASSYLVNTEAFF. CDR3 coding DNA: TGTGCCAGCAGTTACTTGGTGAACACTGAAGCTTTCTTT.

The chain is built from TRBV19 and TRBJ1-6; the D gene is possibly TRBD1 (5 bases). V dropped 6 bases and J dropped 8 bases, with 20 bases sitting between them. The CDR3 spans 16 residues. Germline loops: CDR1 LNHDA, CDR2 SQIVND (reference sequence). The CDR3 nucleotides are TGTGCCAGTAGACCGGGGACCGCACCTCGAGATTCACCCCTCCACTTT. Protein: CASRPGTAPRDSPLHF.

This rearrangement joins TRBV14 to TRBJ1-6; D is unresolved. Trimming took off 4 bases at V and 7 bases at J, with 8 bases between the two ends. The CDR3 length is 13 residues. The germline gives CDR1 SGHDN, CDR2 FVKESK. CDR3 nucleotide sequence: TGTGCCAGCAGCCCATACACGAATTCACCCCTCCACTTT. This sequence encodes CASSPYTNSPLHF. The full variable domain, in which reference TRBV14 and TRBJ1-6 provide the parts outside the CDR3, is EAGVTQFPSHSVIEKGQTVTLRCDPISGHDNLYWYRRVMGKEIKFLLHFVKESKQDESGMPNNRFLAERTGGTYSTLKVQPAELEDSGVYFCASSPYTNSPLHFGNGTRLTVT.

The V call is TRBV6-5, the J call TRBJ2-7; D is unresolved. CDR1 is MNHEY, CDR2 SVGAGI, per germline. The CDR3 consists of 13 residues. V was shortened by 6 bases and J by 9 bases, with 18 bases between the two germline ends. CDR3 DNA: TGTGCCAGCAGCGGCAGGACCCTACGAGGGCAGTACTTC. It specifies CASSGRTLRGQYF.

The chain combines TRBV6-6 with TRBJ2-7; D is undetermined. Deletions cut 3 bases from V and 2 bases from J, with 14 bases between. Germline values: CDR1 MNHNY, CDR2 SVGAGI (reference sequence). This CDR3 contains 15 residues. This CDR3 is CASSYRAGPTYEQYF. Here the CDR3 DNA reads TGTGCCAGCAGTTATCGGGCAGGCCCAACCTACGAGCAGTACTTC.

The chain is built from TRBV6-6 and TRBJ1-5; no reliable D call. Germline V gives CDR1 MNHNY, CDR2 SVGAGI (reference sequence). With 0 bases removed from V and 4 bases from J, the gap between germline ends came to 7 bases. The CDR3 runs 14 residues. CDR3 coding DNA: TGTGCCAGCAGTTACTCAGCCCGAAATCAGCCCCAGCATTTT. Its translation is CASSYSARNQPQHF.

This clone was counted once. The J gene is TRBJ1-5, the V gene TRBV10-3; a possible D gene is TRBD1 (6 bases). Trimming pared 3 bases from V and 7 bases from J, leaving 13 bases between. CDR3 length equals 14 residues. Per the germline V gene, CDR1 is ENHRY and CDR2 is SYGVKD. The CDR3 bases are TGTGCCATCAGTGATGCAGGGGCAGTCCAGCCCCAGCATTTT. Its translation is CAISDAGAVQPQHF.